Listed here is a single T cell receptor beta chain. This sample was taken from a study of tumor-infiltrating lymphocytes in oesophageal squamous cell carcinoma. TCRdb redid the calling of the PCR reads with MiXCR, one entry per CDR3 protein. Of 20,000 or so distinct CDR3 sequences listed, approximately 39% were seen once; the top ten hold roughly a tenth. The origin of this receptor is a male donor with esophageal squamous cell carcinoma. Specimen: normal esophageal tissue next to the tumor.

CDR3 in amino acids: CASRTGQGSAWNEQFF. The CDR3 coding sequence is TGTGCCAGTAGAACGGGACAGGGGTCTGCGTGGAATGAGCAGTTCTTC. The chain combines TRBV19 with TRBJ2-1, with 10 bases aligning to TRBD1. Germline V CDR1 and CDR2: LNHDA, SQIVND (reference sequence). Trimming cost V 6 bases and J 7 bases; bases outside gene matches: 12. There are 16 residues in the CDR3.